This T cell receptor (beta chain) came from a study of radiation and T cells in renal cell carcinoma. About the research overall: Nephrectomy followed 15 Gy stereotactic body radiation by 4 weeks. Points from the study as a whole: No pretreatment tumor biopsies were available for baseline clonotypes. In blood, top tumor clones expanded by 2 weeks, shrinking by 4.

To note about this clone: Antigen unknown.

CDR1 and CDR2 from the germline V gene are KGHSH and LQKENI. Deletions cut 2 bases from V and 0 bases from J, with 7 bases between. The CDR3 has 14 amino acids. Time point in this sample: blood 2 weeks post-SBRT. The treatment denotes: 15 Gy SBRT to primary tumor, nephrectomy 4 weeks later. Radiation-treated patients gave blood at baseline, week 2 and week 4. The method was immunoSEQ multiplex PCR; TCRdb's version includes in-frame clones alone and lacks a portion of them. The sample records some 120,000 clones, approximately 85% being singletons. The chain is built from TRBV18 and TRBJ1-2, with D perhaps TRBD1 (5 bases). The specimen comprised blood, sampled from a patient whose treatment included radiotherapy and nephrectomy. This sequence was found in a man aged 45 to 65 with renal cell carcinoma. The chain's CDR3 is CASSPGATNYGYTF. The CDR3 DNA sequence: TGTGCCAGCTCACCAGGGGCTACTAACTATGGCTACACCTTC.